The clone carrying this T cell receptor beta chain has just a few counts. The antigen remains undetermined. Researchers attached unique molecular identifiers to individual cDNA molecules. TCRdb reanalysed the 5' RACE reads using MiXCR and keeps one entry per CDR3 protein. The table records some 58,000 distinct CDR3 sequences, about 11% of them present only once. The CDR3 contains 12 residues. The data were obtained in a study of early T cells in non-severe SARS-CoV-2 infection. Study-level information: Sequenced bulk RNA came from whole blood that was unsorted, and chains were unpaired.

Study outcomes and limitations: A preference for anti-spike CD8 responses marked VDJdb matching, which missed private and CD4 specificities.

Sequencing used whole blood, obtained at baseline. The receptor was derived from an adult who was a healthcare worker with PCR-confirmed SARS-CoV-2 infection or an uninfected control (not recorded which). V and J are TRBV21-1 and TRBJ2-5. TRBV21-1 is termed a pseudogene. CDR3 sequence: CASSTRRKTQYF. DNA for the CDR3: TGTGCCAGCAGCACTAGAAGGAAGACCCAGTACTTC.